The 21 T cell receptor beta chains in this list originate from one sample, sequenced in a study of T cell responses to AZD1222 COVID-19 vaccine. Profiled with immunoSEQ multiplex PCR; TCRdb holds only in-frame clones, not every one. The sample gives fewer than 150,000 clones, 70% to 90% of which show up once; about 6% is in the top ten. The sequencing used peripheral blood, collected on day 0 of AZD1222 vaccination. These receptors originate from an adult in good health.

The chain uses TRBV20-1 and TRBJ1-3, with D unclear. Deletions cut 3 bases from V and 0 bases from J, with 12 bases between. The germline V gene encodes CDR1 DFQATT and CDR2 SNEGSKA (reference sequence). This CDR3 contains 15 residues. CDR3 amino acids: CSASPEVISGNTIYF. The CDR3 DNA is TGCAGTGCTAGTCCCGAAGTAATCTCTGGAAACACCATATATTTT.

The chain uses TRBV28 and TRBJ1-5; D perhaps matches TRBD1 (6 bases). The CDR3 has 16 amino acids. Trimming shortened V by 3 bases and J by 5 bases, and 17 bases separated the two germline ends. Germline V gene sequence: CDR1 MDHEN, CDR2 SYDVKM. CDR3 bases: TGTGCCAGCAGTTTGGTAGGGGGGGGCAGCCATCAGCCCCAGCATTTT. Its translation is CASSLVGGGSHQPQHF.

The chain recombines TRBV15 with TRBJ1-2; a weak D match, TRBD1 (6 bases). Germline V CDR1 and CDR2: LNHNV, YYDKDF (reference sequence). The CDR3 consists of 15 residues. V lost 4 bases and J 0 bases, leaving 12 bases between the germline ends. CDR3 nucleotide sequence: TGTGCCACCAGCATTCTCAGGGGATCTAACTATGGCTACACCTTC. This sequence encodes CATSILRGSNYGYTF. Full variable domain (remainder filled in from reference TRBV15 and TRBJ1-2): DAMVIQNPRYQVTQFGKPVTLSCSQTLNHNVMYWYQQKSSQAPKLLFHYYDKDFNNEADTPDNFQSRRPNTSFCFLDIRSPGLGDTAMYLCATSILRGSNYGYTFGSGTRLTVV.

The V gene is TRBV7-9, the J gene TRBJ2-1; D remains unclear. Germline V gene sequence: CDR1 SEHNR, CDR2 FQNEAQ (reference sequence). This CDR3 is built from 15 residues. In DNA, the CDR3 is TGTGCTAACCGGTGTAGCATCCACGGAGCCAATGAGCAGTTCTTC. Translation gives CANRCSIHGANEQFF.

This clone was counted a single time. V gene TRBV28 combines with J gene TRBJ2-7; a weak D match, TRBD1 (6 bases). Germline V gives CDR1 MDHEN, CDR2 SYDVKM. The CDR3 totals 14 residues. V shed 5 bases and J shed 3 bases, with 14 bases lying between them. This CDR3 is CASSLTGKVYEQYF. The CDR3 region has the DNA TGTGCCAGCAGTCTTACAGGGAAGGTCTACGAGCAGTACTTC.

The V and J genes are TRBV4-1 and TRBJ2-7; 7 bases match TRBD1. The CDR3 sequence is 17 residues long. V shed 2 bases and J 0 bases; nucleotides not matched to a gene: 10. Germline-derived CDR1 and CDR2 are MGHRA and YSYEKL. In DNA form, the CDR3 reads TGCGCCAGCAGCCAACTTGCCTTTGACAGGGCCTCCTACGAGCAGTACTTC. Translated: CASSQLAFDRASYEQYF.

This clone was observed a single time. CDR3 amino acids: CASSLGAGGHQPQHF. The CDR3 DNA follows: TGTGCCAGCAGCTTAGGAGCGGGGGGTCATCAGCCCCAGCATTTT. The chain has TRBV7-8 and TRBJ1-5, with a weak D call TRBD1 (5 bases). Germline CDR1 is SGHVS and CDR2 is FQNEAQ. V was cut by 1 base and J by 5 bases, with 12 bases left in between. CDR3 length: 15 residues.

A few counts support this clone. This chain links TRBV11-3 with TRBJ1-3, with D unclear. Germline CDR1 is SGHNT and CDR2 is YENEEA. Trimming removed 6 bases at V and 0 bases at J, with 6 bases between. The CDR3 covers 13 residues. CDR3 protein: CASRPPSGNTIYF. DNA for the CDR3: TGTGCCAGCAGACCCCCCTCTGGAAACACCATATATTTT. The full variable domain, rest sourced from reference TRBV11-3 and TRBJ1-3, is EAGVVQSPRYKIIEKKQPVAFWCNPISGHNTLYWYLQNLGQGPELLIRYENEEAVDDSQLPKDRFSAERLKGVDSTLKIQPAELGDSAVYLCASRPPSGNTIYFGEGSWLTVV.

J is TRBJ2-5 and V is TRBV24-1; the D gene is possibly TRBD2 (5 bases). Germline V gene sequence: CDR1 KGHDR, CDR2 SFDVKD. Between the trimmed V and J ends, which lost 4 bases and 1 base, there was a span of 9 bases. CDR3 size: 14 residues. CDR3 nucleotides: TGTGCCACCAGTGAGCCCGGGGTCCAAGAGACCCAGTACTTC. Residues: CATSEPGVQETQYF.

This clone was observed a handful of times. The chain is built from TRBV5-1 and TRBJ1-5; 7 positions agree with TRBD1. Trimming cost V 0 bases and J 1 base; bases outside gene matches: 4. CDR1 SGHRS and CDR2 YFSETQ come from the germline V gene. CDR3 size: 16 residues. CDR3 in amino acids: CASSLGSGGSNQPQHF. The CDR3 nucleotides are TGCGCCAGCAGCTTGGGATCAGGGGGAAGCAATCAGCCCCAGCATTTT.

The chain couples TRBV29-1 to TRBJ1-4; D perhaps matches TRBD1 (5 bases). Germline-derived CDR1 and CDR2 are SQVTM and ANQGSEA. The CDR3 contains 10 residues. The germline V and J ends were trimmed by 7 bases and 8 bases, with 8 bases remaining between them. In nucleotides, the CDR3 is TGCAGCGCCGGGGGGGAAAAACTGTTTTTT. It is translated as CSAGGEKLFF. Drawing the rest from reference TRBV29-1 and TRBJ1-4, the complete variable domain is SAVISQKPSRDICQRGTSLTIQCQVDSQVTMMFWYRQQPGQSLTLIATANQGSEATYESGFVIDKFPISRPNLTFSTLTVSNMSPEDSSIYLCSAGGEKLFFGSGTQLSVL.

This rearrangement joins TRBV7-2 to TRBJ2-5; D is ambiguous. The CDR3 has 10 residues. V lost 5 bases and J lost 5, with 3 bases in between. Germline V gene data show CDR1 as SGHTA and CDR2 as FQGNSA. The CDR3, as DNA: TGTGCCAGCAGCCTGGAGACCCAGTACTTC. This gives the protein CASSLETQYF.

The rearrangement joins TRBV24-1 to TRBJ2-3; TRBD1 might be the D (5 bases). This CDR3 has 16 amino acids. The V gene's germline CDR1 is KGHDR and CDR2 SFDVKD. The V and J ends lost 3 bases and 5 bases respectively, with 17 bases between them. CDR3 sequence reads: CATSDRSQGQLDTQYF. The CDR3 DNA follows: TGTGCCACCAGTGATCGCTCTCAGGGCCAGTTAGATACGCAGTATTTT.

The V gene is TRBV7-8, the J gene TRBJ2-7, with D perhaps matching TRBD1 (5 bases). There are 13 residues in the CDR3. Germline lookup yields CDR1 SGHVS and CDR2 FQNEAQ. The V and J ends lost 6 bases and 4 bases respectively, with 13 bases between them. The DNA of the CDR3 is TGTGCCAGCAGAGCAGGGTCAGGTTACGAGCAGTACTTC. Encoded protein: CASRAGSGYEQYF. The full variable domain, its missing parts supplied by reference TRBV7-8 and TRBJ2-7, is GAGVSQSPRYKVAKRGQDVALRCDPISGHVSLFWYQQALGQGPEFLTYFQNEAQLDKSGLPSDRFFAERPEGSVSTLKIQRTQQEDSAVYLCASRAGSGYEQYFGPGTRLTVT.

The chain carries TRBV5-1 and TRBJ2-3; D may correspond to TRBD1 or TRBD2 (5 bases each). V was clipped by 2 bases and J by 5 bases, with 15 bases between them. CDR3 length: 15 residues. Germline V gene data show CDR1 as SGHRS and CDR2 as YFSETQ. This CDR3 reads CASSLGESLGDTQYF. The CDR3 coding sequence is TGCGCCAGCAGCTTAGGGGAGTCTCTCGGAGATACGCAGTATTTT.

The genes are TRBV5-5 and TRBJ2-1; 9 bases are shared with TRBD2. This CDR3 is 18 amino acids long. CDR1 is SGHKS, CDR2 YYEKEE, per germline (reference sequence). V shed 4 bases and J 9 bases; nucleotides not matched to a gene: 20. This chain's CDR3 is CASSPSPGALAGFVEQFF. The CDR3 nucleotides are TGTGCCAGCAGCCCATCCCCTGGGGCTCTAGCGGGGTTCGTTGAGCAGTTCTTC.

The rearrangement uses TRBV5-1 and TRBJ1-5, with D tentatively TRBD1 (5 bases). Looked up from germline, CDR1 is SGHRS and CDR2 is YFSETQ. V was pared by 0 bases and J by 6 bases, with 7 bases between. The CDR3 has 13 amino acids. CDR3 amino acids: CASSLGGSQPQHF. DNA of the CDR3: TGCGCCAGCAGCTTGGGGGGGAGTCAGCCCCAGCATTTT.

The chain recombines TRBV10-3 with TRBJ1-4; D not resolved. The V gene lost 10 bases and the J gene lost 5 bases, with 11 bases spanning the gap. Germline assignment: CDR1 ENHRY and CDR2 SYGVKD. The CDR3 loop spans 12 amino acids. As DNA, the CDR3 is TGTGCCACCCTCGGGCCGAATGAAAAACTGTTTTTT. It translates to CATLGPNEKLFF.

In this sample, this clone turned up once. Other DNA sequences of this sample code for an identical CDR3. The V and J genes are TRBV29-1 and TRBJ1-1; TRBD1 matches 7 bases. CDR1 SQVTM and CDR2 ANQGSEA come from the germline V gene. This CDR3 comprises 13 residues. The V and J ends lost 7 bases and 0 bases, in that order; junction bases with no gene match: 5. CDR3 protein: CSAEQGMNTEAFF. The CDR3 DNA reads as TGCAGCGCAGAACAGGGGATGAACACTGAAGCTTTCTTT.

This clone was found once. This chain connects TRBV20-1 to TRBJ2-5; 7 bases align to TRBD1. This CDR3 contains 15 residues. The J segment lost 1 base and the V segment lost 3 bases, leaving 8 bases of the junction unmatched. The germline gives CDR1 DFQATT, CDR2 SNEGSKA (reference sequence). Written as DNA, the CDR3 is TGCAGTGCTAGTACGAGAACAGGGGTCCAAGAGACCCAGTACTTC. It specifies CSASTRTGVQETQYF.

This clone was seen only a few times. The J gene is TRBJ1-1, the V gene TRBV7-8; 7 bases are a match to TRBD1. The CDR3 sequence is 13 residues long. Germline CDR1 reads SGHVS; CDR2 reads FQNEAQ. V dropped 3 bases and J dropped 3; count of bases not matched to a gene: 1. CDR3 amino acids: CASSFRGYTEAFF. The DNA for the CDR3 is TGTGCCAGCAGCTTCAGGGGGTACACTGAAGCTTTCTTT.